This T cell receptor beta chain was observed in a study of blood T cell repertoires in COVID-19. Across the whole study: Both acute and convalescent COVID-19 samples were obtained from the United States, Italy and Spain. T cells, B-cell-depleted T cells, or PBMCs supplied cDNA or gDNA.

As handled by the study authors: Amplifying reference gene primers gave estimates of nucleated cell counts. Libraries were prepared by immunoSEQ multiplex PCR; TCRdb keeps only in-frame clonotypes and omits some of them. V, J and clone size are taken as reported in that table, and D and trimming were inferred from the DNA itself. The data contain roughly 80,000 clones, more than 90% of them singletons. The source material was peripheral blood. The clonotype originates from a woman older than 75 with active or convalescent COVID-19.

CDR3 region: CAWSETGVGDEQYF. Here the CDR3 DNA reads TGTGCCTGGAGCGAAACAGGGGTAGGCGACGAGCAGTACTTC. The chain recombines TRBV30 with TRBJ2-7; 7 positions match TRBD1. V lost 3 bases and J lost 5; bases outside the gene matches: 10. Germline lookup yields CDR1 GTSNPN and CDR2 SVGIG (reference sequence). The CDR3 is made up of 14 amino acids.